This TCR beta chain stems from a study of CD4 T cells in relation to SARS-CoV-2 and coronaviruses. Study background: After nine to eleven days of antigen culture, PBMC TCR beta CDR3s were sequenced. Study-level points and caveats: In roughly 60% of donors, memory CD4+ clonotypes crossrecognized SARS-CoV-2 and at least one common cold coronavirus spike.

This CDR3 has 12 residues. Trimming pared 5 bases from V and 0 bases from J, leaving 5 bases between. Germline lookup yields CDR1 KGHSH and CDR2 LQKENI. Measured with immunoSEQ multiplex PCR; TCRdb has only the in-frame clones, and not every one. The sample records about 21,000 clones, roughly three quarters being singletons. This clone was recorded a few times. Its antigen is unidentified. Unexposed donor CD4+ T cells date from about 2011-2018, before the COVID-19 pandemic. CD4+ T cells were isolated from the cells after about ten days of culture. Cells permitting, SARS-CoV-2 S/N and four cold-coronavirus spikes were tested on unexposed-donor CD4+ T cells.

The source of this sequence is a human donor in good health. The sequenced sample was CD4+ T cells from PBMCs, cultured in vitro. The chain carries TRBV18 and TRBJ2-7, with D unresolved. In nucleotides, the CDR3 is TGTGCCAGCTCAGCAGCCTCCTACGAGCAGTACTTC. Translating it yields CASSAASYEQYF. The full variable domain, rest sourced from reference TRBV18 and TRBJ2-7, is NAGVMQNPRHLVRRRGQEARLRCSPMKGHSHVYWYRQLPEEGLKFMVYLQKENIIDESGMPKERFSAEFPKEGPSILRIQQVVRGDSAAYFCASSAASYEQYFGPGTRLTVT.